This TCR beta chain was captured in a study of cytotoxic CD8 clonotypes in ibrutinib-treated CLL. Study details: For this cohort, patients were about a dozen relapsed/refractory and some 15 treatment-naive, while under 18 were IGHV unmutated.

TCRdb's copy holds only in-frame clones and misses some; the assay was immunoSEQ multiplex PCR. The table lists under 200,000 clones, about four fifths of them singletons. V lost 3 bases to trimming and J lost 2 bases; unmatched junction nucleotides: 7. CDR3 size: 15 residues. Germline CDR1 SGDLS, CDR2 YYNGEE. With regard to this clone: Its antigen is currently unknown.

Findings and limits, study-wide: Public clonotypes occurred uncommonly; on treatment, they contracted or remained stable.

Sequencing was performed on PBMCs, taken after 24 months of ibrutinib treatment. The V and J genes are TRBV9 and TRBJ2-7, with TRBD1 matching 8 bases. The clonotype comes from a human donor with chronic lymphocytic leukemia. CDR3: CASSADRGPTYEQYF. The CDR3 region has the DNA TGTGCCAGCAGCGCTGACAGGGGTCCTACCTACGAGCAGTACTTC.